This T cell receptor beta chain was recorded in a study of T cells in Graves' hyperthyroidism and ophthalmopathy. The study's findings and limits: By a 13 V-J model, ophthalmopathy was set apart from stable hyperthyroidism.

Germline V lookup: CDR1 DFQATT, CDR2 SNEGSKA (reference sequence). Trimming removed 0 bases at V and 5 bases at J, with 20 bases between. The CDR3 has 16 residues. This clonotype was seen repeatedly, ten times or more. Its target is not known. Template material for amplifying TCR beta CDR3 regions consisted of RNA transcripts. The primer set for the first-round RT-PCR of the TCR CDR3 was HTBI. TCRdb used MiXCR to reprocess the multiplex PCR reads, holding one entry per CDR3 protein. Seen here are hundreds of thousands of distinct CDR3 sequences, about 15% observed once, and the top ten hold around 4.1%.

This sequence originates from a woman aged 40 to 50 with Graves' ophthalmopathy. The sequenced sample consisted of blood. V is TRBV20-1 and J is TRBJ2-7; D might be TRBD2 (6 bases). The chain's CDR3 is CSARDPLAETPHEQYF. The CDR3 nucleotides are TGCAGTGCTAGAGACCCACTAGCAGAAACCCCTCACGAGCAGTACTTC.